This entry lists 16 T cell receptor beta chains sequenced from one sample in a study of shared clonotypes between healthy human individuals. Using immunoSEQ multiplex PCR, the repertoire was profiled, and TCRdb retains in-frame clones only, with some absent. The data hold 2 million to 2.5 million clones, with around 95% observed a single time. Sequenced input: naive CD4+ T cells sorted from blood. Subset defined: CD45RA+ positively selected. These TCRs come from a man between 18 and 29 years old in good health.

The chain carries TRBV19 and TRBJ2-5; 10 positions match TRBD1. The CDR3 contains 14 residues. The V gene end was trimmed by 5 bases and the J gene end by 7 bases; junction bases not matched to a gene: 7. Germline CDR1 LNHDA, CDR2 SQIVND (reference sequence). The CDR3 sequence: CASSARQGARTQYF. The CDR3 nucleotides are TGTGCCAGTAGTGCCCGACAGGGGGCGAGGACCCAGTACTTC. The full variable domain, rest sourced from reference TRBV19 and TRBJ2-5, is DGGITQSPKYLFRKEGQNVTLSCEQNLNHDAMYWYRQDPGQGLRLIYYSQIVNDFQKGDIAEGYSVSREKKESFPLTVTSAQKNPTAFYLCASSARQGARTQYFGPGTRLLVL.

This rearrangement joins TRBV18 to TRBJ1-1, with D unclear. The CDR3 spans 13 residues. Trimming left V 3 bases short and J 4 bases short, with 9 bases between. CDR1 and CDR2 (germline): KGHSH, LQKENI. The CDR3 is CASSPRLATEAFF. The DNA of the CDR3 is TGTGCCAGCTCACCGAGGCTCGCCACTGAAGCTTTCTTT.

The table lists this clone with a count of one. This rearrangement joins TRBV18 to TRBJ2-3; 8 bases align to TRBD1. CDR1 KGHSH and CDR2 LQKENI come from the germline V gene. The CDR3 extends over 16 amino acids. Trimming took 2 bases from V and 3 from J; bases not matched to a gene: 7. CDR3 DNA: TGTGCCAGCTCACCAATGGGGACAGGTGGGACAGATACGCAGTATTTT. It translates to CASSPMGTGGTDTQYF.

As concerns this clone: In the same sample, other DNA sequences code for this CDR3. The chain uses TRBV18 and TRBJ2-5; weak D call: TRBD1 (6 bases). The CDR3 sequence is 13 residues long. Trimming took 3 bases from V and 5 from J, leaving 10 bases between them. Germline V lookup: CDR1 KGHSH, CDR2 LQKENI. In DNA, the CDR3 is TGTGCCAGCTCACCGTCAGGGGTTGAGACCCAGTACTTC. Amino acid sequence: CASSPSGVETQYF.

The chain has TRBV5-1 and TRBJ2-2, with 8 nucleotides matching TRBD2. V lost 2 bases to trimming and J lost 3 bases; unmatched junction nucleotides: 6. CDR1 and CDR2 (germline): SGHRS, YFSETQ. The CDR3 length is 16 residues. This CDR3 reads CASSLGERGYTGELFF. The CDR3 nucleotides read TGCGCCAGCAGCTTAGGAGAGCGGGGGTACACCGGGGAGCTGTTTTTT.

The rearrangement joins TRBV7-2 to TRBJ2-3; D might be TRBD2 (7 bases). Germline assignment: CDR1 SGHTA and CDR2 FQGNSA. The V and J ends lost 6 bases and 1 base respectively, with 20 bases between them. The CDR3 is made up of 17 amino acids. CDR3 amino acids: CASRRLDRGGRTDTQYF. CDR3 coding DNA: TGTGCCAGCAGACGATTAGATCGCGGGGGCCGCACAGATACGCAGTATTTT.

With respect to this clone: The same CDR3 also results from other DNA sequences found in this sample. The rearrangement links TRBV5-6 to TRBJ2-7; 8 bases align to TRBD1. CDR1 and CDR2 (germline): SGHDT, YYEEEE. The J segment lost 3 bases and the V segment lost 3 bases, leaving 2 bases of the junction unmatched. The CDR3 runs to 13 residues. CDR3 loop: CASSWDRSYEQYF. DNA for the CDR3: TGTGCCAGCAGCTGGGACAGGAGCTACGAGCAGTACTTC. The whole variable domain, remainder taken from reference TRBV5-6 and TRBJ2-7, is DAGVTQSPTHLIKTRGQQVTLRCSPKSGHDTVSWYQQALGQGPQFIFQYYEEEERQRGNFPDRFSGHQFPNYSSELNVNALLLGDSALYLCASSWDRSYEQYFGPGTRLTVT.

The genes are TRBV21-1 and TRBJ2-1; the D call TRBD2 from the table was never checked on the DNA. TRBV21-1 is deemed a pseudogene. This CDR3 region has 18 residues. Here the CDR3 reads CASSKGGRTAGDNNEQFF. The CDR3 DNA sequence: TGTGCCAGCAGCAAAGGGGGGCGAACAGCGGGAGATAACAATGAGCAGTTCTTC.

The table lists this clone with a count of one. The chain joins TRBV4-2 to TRBJ1-5; no reliable D call. Germline CDR1 and CDR2: LGHNA and YNFKEQ. Trimming shortened V by 0 bases and J by 5 bases, and 11 bases separated the two germline ends. This CDR3 region has 15 residues. CDR3 coding DNA: TGTGCCAGCAGCCAAGATCGGGCTGGGCATCAGCCCCAGCATTTT. Translating it yields CASSQDRAGHQPQHF.

The chain is built from TRBV7-2 and TRBJ2-2; 10 bases match TRBD1. Germline V gene sequence: CDR1 SGHTA, CDR2 FQGNSA. The CDR3 extends over 16 amino acids. V lost 5 bases and J lost 5; bases outside the gene matches: 8. CDR3 in DNA: TGTGCCAGCAGCCCCCCGAGGACAGGGGGTACCGGGGAGCTGTTTTTT. Protein sequence: CASSPPRTGGTGELFF.

The V and J genes are TRBV2 and TRBJ2-5; TRBD2 aligns across 7 bases. CDR1 is SNHLY and CDR2 is FYNNEI in the germline V gene. The V and J ends lost 9 bases and 2 bases, in that order; junction bases with no gene match: 9. The CDR3 runs to 14 residues. As DNA, the CDR3 is TGTGCCAGTACCGGGACTATCCTACAAGAGACCCAGTACTTC. Its translation is CASTGTILQETQYF. Combining the CDR3 with reference TRBV2 and TRBJ2-5 gives the whole variable domain EPEVTQTPSHQVTQMGQEVILRCVPISNHLYFYWYRQILGQKVEFLVSFYNNEISEKSEIFDDQFSVERPDGSNFTLKIRSTKLEDSAMYFCASTGTILQETQYFGPGTRLLVL.

The V gene is TRBV7-8, the J gene TRBJ2-6; 8 nucleotides line up with TRBD1. Germline values: CDR1 SGHVS, CDR2 FQNEAQ. The CDR3 spans 18 residues. After removal of 2 bases from V and 1 base from J, the junction contained 7 bases not matched to a gene. CDR3 in DNA: TGTGCCAGCAGCTTATCTGGGACAGGTCTTTCTGGGGCCAACGTCCTGACTTTC. It yields the protein CASSLSGTGLSGANVLTF.

The chain joins TRBV12-5 to TRBJ1-3; D remains ambiguous. The CDR3 is 17 residues long. V lost 4 bases, J lost 0 bases, and 16 bases lay in between. CDR1 is LGHNT, CDR2 FRNRAP, per germline. CDR3 loop: CASGSFFAGYSGNTIYF. In DNA, the CDR3 is TGTGCTAGTGGTTCCTTCTTCGCGGGATACTCTGGAAACACCATATATTTT. Combining the CDR3 with reference TRBV12-5 and TRBJ1-3 gives the whole variable domain DARVTQTPRHKVTEMGQEVTMRCQPILGHNTVFWYRQTMMQGLELLAYFRNRAPLDDSGMPKDRFSAEMPDATLATLKIQPSEPRDSAVYFCASGSFFAGYSGNTIYFGEGSWLTVV.

This clone was seen once. The genes are TRBV19 and TRBJ2-3, with 9 bases lining up with TRBD1. Trimming at V came to 10 bases and at J to 4 bases, leaving 6 bases not matched to a gene. Germline V gene lookup returns CDR1 LNHDA and CDR2 SQIVND (reference sequence). This CDR3 is built from 13 residues. CDR3: CATTDRGPDTQYF. CDR3 sequence (DNA): TGTGCCACCACGGACAGGGGCCCAGATACGCAGTATTTT.

V and J are TRBV4-1 and TRBJ1-6; possibly TRBD1 for D (5 bases). The V gene lost 3 bases and the J gene lost 8 bases, with 17 bases spanning the gap. The CDR3 covers 16 residues. Germline V gene data show CDR1 as MGHRA and CDR2 as YSYEKL. CDR3 in amino acids: CASSQIRGGRHSPLHF. In DNA form, the CDR3 reads TGCGCCAGCAGCCAGATTCGGGGGGGACGTCATTCACCCCTCCACTTT.

CDR3: CASSSPVGGGPDTQYF. The CDR3, as DNA: TGTGCCAGCAGTTCCCCTGTAGGAGGGGGCCCAGATACGCAGTATTTT. The chain carries TRBV28 and TRBJ2-3, with D possibly being TRBD1 (7 bases). The CDR3 contains 16 residues. CDR1 is MDHEN and CDR2 is SYDVKM in the germline V gene. V was pared by 4 bases and J by 4 bases, with 18 bases between.